This is a list of T cell receptor beta chains from one sample in a study of cytomegalovirus exposure and HLA in healthy donors. The method was immunoSEQ multiplex PCR; TCRdb's version includes in-frame clones alone and lacks a portion of them. The sample has about 150,000 clones, around 60% seen once. Sequencing was carried out using PBMCs. All receptors derive from a woman in her fifties or sixties in good health and CMV-seropositive. CDR3s include the opening cysteine and the closing phenylalanine or tryptophan. The order of the fields is V gene, J gene, clone size, D gene, CDR3 DNA, CDR3 protein. D genes are given only for firm matches. Not all rows give a size; the values are once, few, many and, for expanded clones, a class.

TRBV7-2	TRBJ2-1	.	TRBD2	TGTGCCAGCAGCTCATCCTCTAGCGGGAAGGGTGAGCAGTTCTTC	CASSSSSSGKGEQFF
TRBV18	TRBJ1-5	.	.	TGTGCCAGCTCACCACCAGAAGGGGAGGATCAGCCCCAGCATTTT	CASSPPEGEDQPQHF
TRBV4-3	TRBJ2-3	.	TRBD2	TGCGCCAGCAGCCACAGACTAGCGGCAACGGATACGCAGTATTTT	CASSHRLAATDTQYF
TRBV7-9	TRBJ2-5	.	.	TGTGCCAGCAGCGCTCCAGCGGAAGAGACCCAGTACTTC	CASSAPAEETQYF
TRBV11-1	TRBJ2-7	.	.	TGTGCCAGCAGCTCCAGTGGCGGGACTTACGAGCAGTACTTC	CASSSSGGTYEQYF
TRBV2	TRBJ2-1	few	TRBD2	TGTGCCAGCATCGGACTAGCGGGAGCCACGTTTGAGCAGTTCTTC	CASIGLAGATFEQFF
TRBV18	TRBJ2-6	few	.	TGTGCCAGCTCACCAGCGTCGACTGGGGCCAACGTCCTGACTTTC	CASSPASTGANVLTF
TRBV4-2	TRBJ2-3	.	TRBD2	TGTGCCAGCAGCCAGGAGCTAGCGGGAGGGAGCACAGATACGCAGTATTTT	CASSQELAGGSTDTQYF
TRBV4-2	TRBJ1-5	once	TRBD1	TGTGCCAGCAGCCAAGTAGGGGGCGAGGGCAATCAGCCCCAGCATTTT	CASSQVGGEGNQPQHF
TRBV4-1	TRBJ2-2	.	.	TGCGCCAGCAGGGACATAACCGGGGAGCTGTTTTTT	CASRDITGELFF
TRBV7-8	TRBJ2-7	once	.	TGTGCCAGCAGCTTAGAACAGGGAGTTTCCTACGAGCAGTACTTC	CASSLEQGVSYEQYF
TRBV30	TRBJ1-1	.	.	TGTGCCTGGAGCCGGGGGTCTGAAGCTTTCTTT	CAWSRGSEAFF
TRBV2	TRBJ2-1	.	.	TGTGCCAGCAGTGACGGAGCTTCCTCCTACAATGAGCAGTTCTTC	CASSDGASSYNEQFF
TRBV27	TRBJ2-1	.	TRBD2	TGTGCCAGCAGTTTACTAGCGGGAGGGCCCCATGAGCAGTTCTTC	CASSLLAGGPHEQFF
TRBV19	TRBJ2-2	.	TRBD2	TGTGCCAGTAGTCCCCGGACTAGCCCCGGGGAGCTGTTTTTT	CASSPRTSPGELFF
TRBV29-1	TRBJ1-1	few	.	TGCAGCGTCGCCCTTGATACGGGAATTACTGAAGCTTTCTTT	CSVALDTGITEAFF
TRBV5-1	TRBJ2-1	.	.	TGCGCCAGCAGCCTAGACGGAAACTCCTACAATGAGCAGTTCTTC	CASSLDGNSYNEQFF
TRBV6-5	TRBJ2-7	.	.	TGTGCCAGCACCGAGACTAGTACCAACGAGCAGTACTTC	CASTETSTNEQYF
TRBV28	TRBJ2-2	.	TRBD2	TGTGCCAGCAGTTTACTAGCGGGAGACACCGGGGAGCTGTTTTTT	CASSLLAGDTGELFF
TRBV5-4	TRBJ2-1	few	TRBD1	TGTGCCAGCAGCCCCGACAGGGGCCAGTCCTACAATGAGCAGTTCTTC	CASSPDRGQSYNEQFF
TRBV5-1	TRBJ2-1	.	TRBD1	TGCGCCAGCAGCTCCGGGACAGGGGATAATGAGCAGTTCTTC	CASSSGTGDNEQFF
TRBV27	TRBJ1-2	few	TRBD1	TGTGCCAGCAGCAGTTTGGGACAGGGGTTAAAAGGTGGCTACACCTTC	CASSSLGQGLKGGYTF
TRBV7-2	TRBJ2-7	.	.	TGTGCCAGCAGCTTAGGGGGTAGCGCAACCTACGAGCAGTACTTC	CASSLGGSATYEQYF
TRBV7-2	TRBJ2-3	.	TRBD2	TGTGCCAGCAGCTCCCTCCCCACTAGCGGGAGGGCCGCAGATACGCAGTATTTT	CASSSLPTSGRAADTQYF
TRBV7-2	TRBJ1-6	.	TRBD1	TGTGCCAGCAGCTCACGGGGACAGGGGGACTCACCCCTCCACTTT	CASSSRGQGDSPLHF
TRBV5-1	TRBJ2-3	.	TRBD1	TGCGCCAGCAAGACAGGGGGCACAGATACGCAGTATTTT	CASKTGGTDTQYF
TRBV4-2	TRBJ2-2	few	TRBD1	TGTGCCAGCAGTCGACAGGGGGCAAACACCGGGGAGCTGTTTTTT	CASSRQGANTGELFF
TRBV30	TRBJ2-5	once	TRBD1	TGTGCCTGGAGTGTAGGGGGCGGAGAGACCCAGTACTTC	CAWSVGGGETQYF
TRBV19	TRBJ2-3	.	.	TGTGCCAGTAGTACCCTTACAGGGTTGGATACGCAGTATTTT	CASSTLTGLDTQYF
TRBV9	TRBJ2-7	.	TRBD1	TGTGCCAGCAGCGTAGGGCGACAGGGGGCCTACGAGCAGTACTTC	CASSVGRQGAYEQYF
TRBV10-3	TRBJ1-1	few	.	TGTGCCATCAGTGGGGAGTGGACTGAAGCTTTCTTT	CAISGEWTEAFF
TRBV10-3	TRBJ2-5	.	.	TGTGCCATCAGTGAGTCCCTGGCGGGAGAGACCCAGTACTTC	CAISESLAGETQYF
TRBV29-1	TRBJ1-1	.	.	TGCAGCGGTCGAGCCGGGACAGAAGCTTTCTTT	CSGRAGTEAFF
TRBV4-1	TRBJ2-2	.	TRBD2	TGCGCCAGCAGCCAAGGGGCTAGCGGGGCGAACACCGGGGAGCTGTTTTTT	CASSQGASGANTGELFF
TRBV18	TRBJ1-5	.	TRBD1	TGTGCCAGCTCACCGGGGACAGACAATCAGCCCCAGCATTTT	CASSPGTDNQPQHF
TRBV29-1	TRBJ2-5	.	.	TGCAGCGTTGAAGAGTCGACTGTGGGGACCCAGTACTTC	CSVEESTVGTQYF
TRBV5-6	TRBJ2-3	.	.	TGTGCCAGCAGCTTGGTTGCAGTTAGCACAGATACGCAGTATTTT	CASSLVAVSTDTQYF
TRBV7-2	TRBJ2-1	once	TRBD1	TGTGCCAGCAGCTTATTTAGGACAGGGGCCCTCAATGAGCAGTTCTTC	CASSLFRTGALNEQFF
TRBV28	TRBJ1-5	few	TRBD1	TGTGCCAGCGGCACAGGGGGAGGTCAGCCCCAGCATTTT	CASGTGGGQPQHF
TRBV2	TRBJ1-1	.	TRBD1	TGTGCCAGCAGTCGGACAGGGTCGAACACTGAAGCTTTCTTT	CASSRTGSNTEAFF
TRBV5-1	TRBJ2-4	.	TRBD2	TGCGCCAGCAGCCCTTTGACTAGCGGGAGTCAGGGCATTCAGTACTTC	CASSPLTSGSQGIQYF